The clone carrying this TCR beta chain was found a few times. Time point given: patch test 3, about 24 weeks after DPC sensitization. Regarding treatment: therapeutic diphenylcyclopropenone sensitization with weekly scalp DPC. TCRdb passed the RACE reads through MiXCR, listing each CDR3 protein once. The sample has fewer than 200,000 distinct CDR3 sequences, around 30% seen once. CDR3 size: 13 residues. Trimming took off 4 bases at V and 7 bases at J, with 16 bases between the two ends. CDR1 SQVTM and CDR2 ANQGSEA come from the germline V gene. The data are from a study of human T cells and chemical hapten exposure.

The chain has TRBV29-1 and TRBJ1-2; possibly TRBD1 for D (5 bases). This receptor was obtained from a woman aged 18-30 years with alopecia areata. Some clones in this sample may be carry-over from other donors' samples. Sequencing used whole blood, obtained in connection with sensitization to the hapten diphenylcyclopropenone (DPC). The CDR3 DNA sequence: TGCAGCGTTGGGTCGGGGGAGTTGGGTGGCTACACCTTC. Its protein is CSVGSGELGGYTF. The complete variable domain, with remaining parts taken from reference TRBV29-1 and TRBJ1-2, reads SAVISQKPSRDICQRGTSLTIQCQVDSQVTMMFWYRQQPGQSLTLIATANQGSEATYESGFVIDKFPISRPNLTFSTLTVSNMSPEDSSIYLCSVGSGELGGYTFGSGTRLTVV.